This T cell receptor beta chain was sequenced in a study of CD8 T cells in ankylosing spondylitis. V dropped 7 bases and J dropped 0; count of bases not matched to a gene: 7. Germline V lookup: CDR1 MNHEY, CDR2 SMNVEV (reference sequence). This CDR3 comprises 15 residues. With molecular barcodes, quantitative 5'-RACE was used to make the TCR beta libraries. MiXCR, run by TCRdb on the 5' RACE reads, gives a single entry per CDR3 protein. The repertoire holds 200,000 to 250,000 distinct CDR3 sequences, with roughly a tenth as singletons. Whole-study findings and limits: The study identified a TCR beta motif of seven or eight highly homologous variants that appeared characteristic of ankylosing spondylitis blood. Disease-associated clonotypes exhibited CD8+ identity and were relatively infrequent in peripheral blood. Disease-linked clones were reportedly significantly enriched in matched ankylosing spondylitis synovial fluid.

In this sample, this clonotype turned up a few times. Its antigen is unidentified. The V gene is TRBV27, the J gene TRBJ2-3, with TRBD1 matching 7 bases. Sample: blood, either unsorted or a sorted T cell fraction (not recorded which). The receptor comes from a male donor with ankylosing spondylitis or in good health (not recorded which). This CDR3 is CASNTGATSTDTQYF. The CDR3 DNA reads as TGTGCCAGCAACACAGGGGCCACTAGCACAGATACGCAGTATTTT.